A single sample gave rise to the 13 T cell receptor beta chains below, sequenced in a study of control samples from healthy donors and cancer patients. Measured with immunoSEQ multiplex PCR; TCRdb has only the in-frame clones, and not every one. Of around 80,000 clones in the sample, about 88% were seen once. Specimen: blood. The receptors stem from a woman aged 45-65 years in good health.

This chain links TRBV27 with TRBJ1-1, with D possibly matching TRBD1 (5 bases). The V gene lost 0 bases and the J gene lost 3 bases, with 11 bases spanning the gap. The CDR3 is 15 residues long. Germline V gene lookup returns CDR1 MNHEY and CDR2 SMNVEV (reference sequence). CDR3: CASSLSRGGYTEAFF. The CDR3 DNA reads as TGTGCCAGCAGTTTATCTCGGGGGGGGTACACTGAAGCTTTCTTT.

The chain carries TRBV2 and TRBJ1-1; D is undetermined. In germline, CDR1 is SNHLY, CDR2 FYNNEI. Trimming took off 4 bases at V and 2 bases at J, with 8 bases between the two ends. The CDR3 consists of 13 residues. The CDR3 DNA reads as TGTGCCAGCAGTGTAGCCGTAAACACTGAAGCTTTCTTT. This encodes CASSVAVNTEAFF.

The chain joins TRBV5-1 to TRBJ2-7, with TRBD2 identical over 9 bases. V trimming: 0 bases; J trimming: 0 bases; junction bases outside the gene matches: 1. Germline CDR1 is SGHRS and CDR2 is YFSETQ. This CDR3 spans 15 amino acids. The CDR3 nucleotides are TGCGCCAGCAGCTTGGGACTAGCGGCCTCCTACGAGCAGTACTTC. This translates into CASSLGLAASYEQYF.

The chain carries TRBV10-2 and TRBJ2-1; unclear D gene. The V gene lost 3 bases and the J gene lost 8 bases, with 11 bases spanning the gap. The CDR3 length is 13 residues. Germline values: CDR1 WSHSY, CDR2 SAAADI. The CDR3 spells CASSEVQNDEQFF. CDR3 sequence (DNA): TGCGCCAGCAGTGAAGTGCAGAACGATGAGCAGTTCTTC.

The V gene is TRBV12-3 or TRBV12-4, the J gene TRBJ2-1; 12 bases line up with TRBD1. The CDR3 has 13 residues. With V trimmed by 11 bases and J by 6 bases, 5 bases remained unmatched. CDR3 amino acids: CAQGTGGFNEQFF. The CDR3 coding sequence is TGTGCCCAAGGGACAGGGGGCTTCAATGAGCAGTTCTTC.

The chain has TRBV5-6 and TRBJ1-2, with TRBD1 as a possible D gene (6 bases). CDR1 and CDR2 (germline): SGHDT, YYEEEE. The CDR3 has 13 amino acids. V was trimmed by 3 bases and J by 7 bases, leaving 13 bases between them. The CDR3, as DNA: TGTGCCAGCAGCTCATACAGGGCAAGTGGCTACACCTTC. Translation gives CASSSYRASGYTF.

This clone appeared once. The chain joins TRBV29-1 to TRBJ1-1, with a tentative D call TRBD1 (5 bases). Trimming shortened V by 3 bases and J by 1 base, and 9 bases separated the two germline ends. The V gene's germline CDR1 is SQVTM and CDR2 ANQGSEA. There are 13 residues in the CDR3. Here the CDR3 DNA reads TGCAGCGTTGACAGGGCTACGAACACTGAAGCTTTCTTT. Amino acids: CSVDRATNTEAFF. The complete variable domain, with remaining parts taken from reference TRBV29-1 and TRBJ1-1, reads SAVISQKPSRDICQRGTSLTIQCQVDSQVTMMFWYRQQPGQSLTLIATANQGSEATYESGFVIDKFPISRPNLTFSTLTVSNMSPEDSSIYLCSVDRATNTEAFFGQGTRLTVV.

This chain joins TRBV5-1 and TRBJ1-6; no clear D. Trimming took 4 bases from V and 8 from J, leaving 19 bases between them. CDR3 size: 16 residues. From germline, CDR1 is SGHRS and CDR2 YFSETQ. The CDR3 is CASSPSTGEVYSPLHF. Written as DNA, the CDR3 is TGCGCCAGCAGCCCGAGTACTGGGGAGGTGTATTCACCCCTCCACTTT.

The V gene is TRBV4-1, the J gene TRBJ1-4; tentatively, D is TRBD1 (6 bases). The CDR3 loop spans 15 amino acids. Germline CDR1 MGHRA, CDR2 YSYEKL. Trimming removed 4 bases at V and 7 bases at J, with 16 bases between. Written as DNA, the CDR3 is TGCGCCAGCAGCCCGCGACAGGTGCGACTTGAAAAACTGTTTTTT. Residues: CASSPRQVRLEKLFF.

The chain has TRBV4-2 and TRBJ2-7; TRBD2 matches at 14 bases. This CDR3 is built from 18 residues. J lost 3 bases, V lost 1 base, and 8 bases had no gene match. CDR1 and CDR2 from the germline V gene are LGHNA and YNFKEQ. CDR3: CASSQAGTSGGGVYEQYF. CDR3 in DNA: TGTGCCAGCAGCCAAGCCGGGACTAGCGGGGGAGGTGTCTACGAGCAGTACTTC.

V is TRBV5-6 and J is TRBJ1-1, with D possibly being TRBD1 (5 bases). CDR1 and CDR2 (germline): SGHDT, YYEEEE. V was cut by 0 bases and J by 10 bases, with 10 bases left in between. The CDR3 sequence is 12 residues long. CDR3 DNA sequence: TGTGCCAGCAGCTTGGGAAGGGGCTCAGCTTTCTTT. It encodes CASSLGRGSAFF.

The rearrangement links TRBV5-6 to TRBJ2-7; no firm D call. Germline-derived CDR1 and CDR2 are SGHDT and YYEEEE. V lost 3 bases and J 0 bases, leaving 7 bases between the germline ends. The CDR3 runs 13 residues. The CDR3 bases are TGTGCCAGCAGCTCGACGAACTCCTACGAGCAGTACTTC. As protein: CASSSTNSYEQYF. Full variable domain (remainder filled in from reference TRBV5-6 and TRBJ2-7): DAGVTQSPTHLIKTRGQQVTLRCSPKSGHDTVSWYQQALGQGPQFIFQYYEEEERQRGNFPDRFSGHQFPNYSSELNVNALLLGDSALYLCASSSTNSYEQYFGPGTRLTVT.

The chain links TRBV24-1 to TRBJ2-2; the D is unclear. Germline values: CDR1 KGHDR, CDR2 SFDVKD. CDR3 size: 15 residues. V lost 1 base and J lost 3, with 8 bases in between. CDR3 nucleotides: TGTGCCACCAGTGATTTCCCTAGGGACACCGGGGAGCTGTTTTTT. Protein sequence: CATSDFPRDTGELFF.